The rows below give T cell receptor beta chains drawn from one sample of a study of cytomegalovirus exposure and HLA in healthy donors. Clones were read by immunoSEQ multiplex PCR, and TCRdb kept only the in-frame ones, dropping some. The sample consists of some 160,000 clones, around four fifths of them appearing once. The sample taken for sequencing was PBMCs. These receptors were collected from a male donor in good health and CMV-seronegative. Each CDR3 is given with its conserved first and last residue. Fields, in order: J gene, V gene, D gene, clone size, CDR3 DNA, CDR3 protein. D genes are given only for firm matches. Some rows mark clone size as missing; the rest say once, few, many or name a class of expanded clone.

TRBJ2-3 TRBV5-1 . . TGCGCCAGCAGCATATCAGGGGCCAGCACAGATACGCAGTATTTT CASSISGASTDTQYF
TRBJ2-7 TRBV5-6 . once TGTGCCAGCAGCCAAGAGGGAGTATTTACCTACGAGCAGTACTTC CASSQEGVFTYEQYF
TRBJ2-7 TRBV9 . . TGTGCCAGCAGCGTAGGGCAGGGGGGCCACGAGCAGTACTTC CASSVGQGGHEQYF
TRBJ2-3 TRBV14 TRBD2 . TGTGCCAGCAGCCCTATAGCGGGAGGAGATACGCAGTATTTT CASSPIAGGDTQYF
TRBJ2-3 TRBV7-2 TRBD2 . TGTGCCAGCAGCTTAGGGGGTAGCGGGAGGCGGTCAGATACGCAGTATTTT CASSLGGSGRRSDTQYF
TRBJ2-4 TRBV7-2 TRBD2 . TGTGCCAGCAGCATGAGTCTAGCGGGGGATAAAAACATTCAGTACTTC CASSMSLAGDKNIQYF
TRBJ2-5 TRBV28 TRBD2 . TGTGCCAGCAGTTCAGCTAGCGGGACGTACCAAGAGACCCAGTACTTC CASSSASGTYQETQYF
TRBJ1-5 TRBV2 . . TGTGCCAGCAGCCAAGGGAGGGCAGCTCAGCCCCAGCATTTT CASSQGRAAQPQHF
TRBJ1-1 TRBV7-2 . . TGTGCCAGCAGCCTATCGACAGGCATGAACACTGAAGCTTTCTTT CASSLSTGMNTEAFF
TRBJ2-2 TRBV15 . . TGTGCCACCAGCAATAGAGGGGGTCTGAACACCGGGGAGCTGTTTTTT CATSNRGGLNTGELFF
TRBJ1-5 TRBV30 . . TGTGCCTGGAGTGTCGGCGGCCAAAATCAGCCCCAGCATTTT CAWSVGGQNQPQHF
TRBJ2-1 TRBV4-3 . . TGCGCCAGCAGCTCAGGGTCCCCGTCCTACAATGAGCAGTTCTTC CASSSGSPSYNEQFF
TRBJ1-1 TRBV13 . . TGTGCCAGCAGCTTAGAAAACAGGATGAACACTGAAGCTTTCTTT CASSLENRMNTEAFF
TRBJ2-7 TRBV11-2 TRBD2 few TGTGCCAGCAGCCCACACAGTGGGCTAGCGGTCTACGAGCAGTACTTC CASSPHSGLAVYEQYF
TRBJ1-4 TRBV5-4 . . TGTGCCAGTCAGCGGAGCCCTAATGAAAAACTGTTTTTT CASQRSPNEKLFF
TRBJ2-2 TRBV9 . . TGTGCCAGCAGCGTTCGATCGGAGCCTAACACCGGGGAGCTGTTTTTT CASSVRSEPNTGELFF
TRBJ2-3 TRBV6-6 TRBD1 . TGTGCCAGCAGGGACCAGGGGGCGGTAACAGATACGCAGTATTTT CASRDQGAVTDTQYF
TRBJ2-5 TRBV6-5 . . TGTGCCAGCAGTTACTCGAGGCAAGAGACCCAGTACTTC CASSYSRQETQYF
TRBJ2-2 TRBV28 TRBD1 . TGTGCCAGCACTCTCGGACAGGGAAGGACCGGGGAGCTGTTTTTT CASTLGQGRTGELFF
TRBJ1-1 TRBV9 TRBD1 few TGTGCCAGCAGCGTAGAAGGGGGACAGGGGGTCGCTGAAGCTTTCTTT CASSVEGGQGVAEAFF
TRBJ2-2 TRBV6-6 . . TGTGCCAGCAGTCCCTCTCCCAACACCGGGGAGCTGTTTTTT CASSPSPNTGELFF
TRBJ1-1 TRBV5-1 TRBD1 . TGCGCCAGCAGCAAGCTACAGGGGATCGGCACTGAAGCTTTCTTT CASSKLQGIGTEAFF
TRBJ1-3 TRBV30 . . TGTGCCTTCACAGACAGCTCTGGAAACACCATATATTTT CAFTDSSGNTIYF
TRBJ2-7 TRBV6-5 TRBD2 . TGTGCCAGCAGGAACCCGACTAGCGTGATCTACGAGCAGTACTTC CASRNPTSVIYEQYF
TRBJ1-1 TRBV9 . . TGTGCCAGCAGCGCCGTCTCAACAGATTTCACTGAAGCTTTCTTT CASSAVSTDFTEAFF
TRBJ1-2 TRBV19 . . TGTGCCAGTAGTCCTCCTAACTATGGCTACACCTTC CASSPPNYGYTF